What follows are 24 T cell receptor beta chains derived from one specimen sequenced in a study of T cells in Graves' hyperthyroidism and ophthalmopathy. Authors of the study amplified TCR beta CDR3 regions from RNA transcripts. TCR CDR3 regions were first amplified by RT-PCR with HTBI primers. MiXCR, run by TCRdb on the multiplex PCR reads, gives a single entry per CDR3 protein. The profile shows around 690,000 distinct CDR3 sequences, roughly 17% of them singletons. The sequenced material came from blood. These receptors all stem from a man aged 45-65 years with Graves' hyperthyroidism.

This clonotype was recorded many times. The gene calls are TRBV30 and TRBJ2-7; 10 bases agree with TRBD1. Germline loops: CDR1 GTSNPN, CDR2 SVGIG (reference sequence). CDR3 length: 17 amino acids. V lost 2 bases and J lost 0; bases outside the gene matches: 10. The CDR3 spells CAWSNPGQGSHSYEQYF. The DNA of the CDR3 is TGTGCCTGGAGTAATCCGGGACAGGGGTCCCACTCCTACGAGCAGTACTTC.

This clonotype was recorded many times. V and J are TRBV28 and TRBJ1-1; D gene unclear. CDR1 is MDHEN, CDR2 SYDVKM, per germline. V shed 2 bases and J shed 11 bases, with 12 bases lying between them. The CDR3 runs to 12 residues. The CDR3 spells CASSLMRTEAFF. CDR3 nucleotides: TGTGCCAGCAGTTTAATGAGGACGGAGGCTTTCTTT. The full variable domain, in which reference TRBV28 and TRBJ1-1 provide the parts outside the CDR3, is DVKVTQSSRYLVKRTGEKVFLECVQDMDHENMFWYRQDPGLGLRLIYFSYDVKMKEKGDIPEGYSVSREKKERFSLILESASTNQTSMYLCASSLMRTEAFFGQGTRLTVV.

The V and J genes are TRBV29-1 and TRBJ2-7; 8 bases map to TRBD2. The CDR3 spans 14 residues. The V and J ends lost 7 bases and 4 bases, in that order; junction bases with no gene match: 12. Germline values: CDR1 SQVTM, CDR2 ANQGSEA. In nucleotides, the CDR3 is TGCAGCGCCCTGAGCGGACTAGCCTCTTACGAGCAGTACTTC. Translated: CSALSGLASYEQYF.

V and J are TRBV12-3 or TRBV12-4 and TRBJ2-2; 7 positions match TRBD2. The V gene end was trimmed by 3 bases and the J gene end by 8 bases; junction bases not matched to a gene: 6. The CDR3 extends over 14 amino acids. The CDR3 DNA sequence: TGTGCCAGCAGTTTTGCGGGAGAGGTGGGGGAGCTGTTTTTT. As protein: CASSFAGEVGELFF.

The rearrangement uses TRBV6-1 and TRBJ2-5, with TRBD2 matching 12 bases. This CDR3 comprises 18 residues. Trimming at V came to 3 bases and at J to 4 bases, leaving 12 bases not matched to a gene. Germline CDR1 is MNHNS and CDR2 is SASEGT. The CDR3 DNA sequence: TGTGCCAGCAGTGAGCTCCTAGCGGGAGGGGCCCAACGAGAGACCCAGTACTTC. This gives the protein CASSELLAGGAQRETQYF.

The V gene is TRBV11-1, the J gene TRBJ2-7, with 8 bases aligning to TRBD2. Germline V gives CDR1 SGHAT, CDR2 FQDESV (reference sequence). The CDR3 sequence is 14 residues long. V lost 3 bases, J lost 1 base, and 2 bases stayed unmatched. The CDR3 loop reads CASSFSGTSYEQYF. The CDR3 nucleotides read TGTGCCAGCAGCTTTAGCGGGACTTCCTACGAGCAGTACTTC. Full variable domain (remainder filled in from reference TRBV11-1 and TRBJ2-7): EAEVAQSPRYKITEKSQAVAFWCDPISGHATLYWYRQILGQGPELLVQFQDESVVDDSQLPKDRFSAERLKGVDSTLKIQPAELGDSAMYLCASSFSGTSYEQYFGPGTRLTVT.

With regard to this clonotype: One end of the junction is discordant with germline, which a read error may explain. The chain couples TRBV3-1 to TRBJ2-2; 16 nucleotides match TRBD2. The V gene's germline CDR1 is LGHDT and CDR2 YNNKEL (reference sequence). CDR3 size: 20 residues. The CDR3 reads CASSQDSPGLAGGYTGELLF. The CDR3, as DNA: TGTGCCAGCAGCCAAGATAGCCCGGGACTAGCGGGAGGGTACACCGGGGAGCTGCTTTTT.

Comments on this clonotype: It may be a read error: a sequence one base away is much more abundant. The chain uses TRBV9 and TRBJ2-3; the D gene is possibly TRBD2 (6 bases). Germline values: CDR1 SGDLS, CDR2 YYNGEE. CDR3 size: 14 residues. The CDR3 sequence is CVSSVAGYTDTQYF. The CDR3 DNA reads TGTGTCAGCAGCGTTGCGGGATACACAGATACGCAGTATTTT.

A few counts support this clonotype. The chain uses TRBV19 and TRBJ1-5; TRBD1 is a possible D gene (6 bases). CDR3 size: 16 residues. Per the germline V gene, CDR1 is LNHDA and CDR2 is SQIVND (reference sequence). Trimming removed 4 bases from V and 2 bases from J, with 15 bases in between. This CDR3 reads CASSTTGFGGNQPQHF. The CDR3 DNA sequence: TGTGCCAGTAGTACGACAGGCTTCGGGGGCAATCAGCCCCAGCATTTT.

This chain links TRBV5-4 with TRBJ2-1; D perhaps matches TRBD2 (6 bases). Per germline, CDR1 SGHNT and CDR2 YYREEE (reference sequence). The CDR3 is 15 residues long. V was clipped by 0 bases and J by 5 bases, with 12 bases between them. In nucleotides, the CDR3 is TGTGCCAGCAGCTTGGTGACTAGGATTGACAATGAGCAGTTCTTC. Its translation: CASSLVTRIDNEQFF.

The sample holds many counts of this clonotype. This chain links TRBV2 with TRBJ2-2, with D perhaps matching TRBD1 (6 bases). The germline V and J ends were trimmed by 8 bases and 0 bases, with 10 bases remaining between them. Germline CDR1 reads SNHLY; CDR2 reads FYNNEI. The CDR3 covers 14 residues. The CDR3 is CASGDTANTGELFF. Here the CDR3 DNA reads TGTGCCAGCGGGGACACCGCGAACACCGGGGAGCTGTTTTTT. Complete variable domain (other parts from reference TRBV2 and TRBJ2-2): EPEVTQTPSHQVTQMGQEVILRCVPISNHLYFYWYRQILGQKVEFLVSFYNNEISEKSEIFDDQFSVERPDGSNFTLKIRSTKLEDSAMYFCASGDTANTGELFFGEGSRLTVL.

This clonotype has only a few counts. V gene TRBV7-2 combines with J gene TRBJ1-5, with D tentatively TRBD1 (5 bases). This CDR3 spans 15 amino acids. Trimming left V 5 bases short and J 3 bases short, with 14 bases between. CDR1 and CDR2 (germline): SGHTA, FQGNSA. The CDR3 sequence is CASSAGTAYNQPQHF. CDR3 nucleotide sequence: TGTGCCAGCAGCGCTGGGACGGCTTACAATCAGCCCCAGCATTTT.

Comment on this clonotype: The germline gene is not matched at one end of the junction; a read error may be the cause. The gene calls are TRBV6-2 or TRBV6-3 and TRBJ1-3; tentative D call: TRBD1 (5 bases). The CDR3 totals 16 residues. CDR1 and CDR2 (germline): MNHEY, SVGEGT. This CDR3 is CACSLGLPTSGNTIYF. The CDR3 DNA is TGTGCCTGCAGCCTGGGACTGCCAACCTCTGGAAACACCATATATTTT.

There are many counts of this clonotype. This chain connects TRBV19 to TRBJ1-1; D may be TRBD1 (5 bases). Trimming took 6 bases from V and 1 from J, leaving 21 bases between them. This CDR3 has 17 amino acids. The germline V gene has CDR1 LNHDA and CDR2 SQIVND (reference sequence). CDR3 sequence reads: CASRWGRVSPANTEAFF. The CDR3 DNA reads TGTGCCAGTAGGTGGGGACGGGTGTCGCCTGCGAACACTGAAGCTTTCTTT.

In its sample, this clonotype was seen a few times. The J gene is TRBJ2-3, the V gene TRBV5-1; 10 nucleotides line up with TRBD2. CDR1 SGHRS and CDR2 YFSETQ come from the germline V gene. The CDR3 covers 15 residues. J gave up 4 bases and V 2 bases, and 4 bases lay outside the gene matches. The chain's CDR3 is CASSLAGGVSDTQYF. In nucleotides, the CDR3 is TGCGCCAGCAGCTTAGCGGGAGGGGTCTCAGATACGCAGTATTTT.

This clonotype was recorded at least ten times. The chain combines TRBV12-3 or TRBV12-4 with TRBJ2-3, with a possible D match to TRBD2 (6 bases). The CDR3 has 15 residues. Trimming removed 6 bases at V and 0 bases at J, with 13 bases between. The CDR3 here is CASSHKEGSTDTQYF. As DNA, the CDR3 is TGTGCCAGCAGCCATAAGGAGGGTAGCACAGATACGCAGTATTTT.

This clonotype came up many times. The chain recombines TRBV7-8 with TRBJ2-7, with 7 bases fitting TRBD2. The CDR3 has 15 amino acids. Germline lookup yields CDR1 SGHVS and CDR2 FQNEAQ. V trimming: 1 base; J trimming: 0 bases; junction bases outside the gene matches: 3. The CDR3 DNA reads TGTGCCAGCAGCTTAGATAAGCGGGACTCCTACGAGCAGTACTTC. The encoded protein is CASSLDKRDSYEQYF.

This sequence joins TRBV2 and TRBJ2-1, with TRBD2 identical over 9 bases. With V trimmed by 6 bases and J by 0 bases, 3 bases remained unmatched. The CDR3 has 15 amino acids. Germline lookup yields CDR1 SNHLY and CDR2 FYNNEI. The CDR3 DNA is TGTGCCAGCAGACTTAGCGGGGGCTCCTACAATGAGCAGTTCTTC. As protein: CASRLSGGSYNEQFF.

The chain is built from TRBV6-2 or TRBV6-3 and TRBJ2-5; 12 positions agree with TRBD1. V gave up 2 bases and J gave up 5 bases; unmatched junction bases: 24. The CDR3 runs to 22 residues. Germline values: CDR1 MNHEY, CDR2 SVGEGT. The DNA for the CDR3 is TGTGCCAGCAGTTACAGCCATTCCCCCGGGACAGGGGGCATCTTTGACATTGAGACCCAGTACTTC. Its protein is CASSYSHSPGTGGIFDIETQYF.

Comment on this clonotype: One base away lies a much larger clone, so this may be a sequencing read error. The chain couples TRBV2 to TRBJ2-1; TRBD2 aligns across 10 bases. Germline CDR1 and CDR2: SNHLY and FYNNEI. The trim removed 5 bases at V and 5 bases at J, leaving 9 bases unmatched. The CDR3 is 16 residues long. The CDR3: CASSKASGSIDNEQFF. The DNA of the CDR3 is TGTGCCAGCAGTAAGGCTAGCGGGAGTATCGACAATGAGCAGTTCTTC.

This clonotype was seen only a few times. The chain uses TRBV7-2 and TRBJ1-3, with D perhaps TRBD1 (6 bases). The V and J ends lost 4 bases and 0 bases respectively, with 19 bases between them. The CDR3 consists of 18 residues. The germline CDR1 and CDR2 sequences are SGHTA and FQGNSA. CDR3 DNA sequence: TGTGCCAGCAGCTCCGGGGGTTGGGGACACAACTCTGGAAACACCATATATTTT. Translating gives CASSSGGWGHNSGNTIYF.

This clonotype was recorded a few times. The chain uses TRBV7-3 and TRBJ2-7; D gene ambiguous. The CDR3 runs to 12 residues. The germline V gene has CDR1 SGHTA and CDR2 FQGTGA. Between the trimmed V and J ends, which lost 2 bases and 9 bases, there was a span of 11 bases. DNA for the CDR3: TGTGCCAGCAGCTTACCCGGTCTCGGGCAGTACTTC. Amino acid sequence: CASSLPGLGQYF. Looking up the rest from reference TRBV7-3 and TRBJ2-7 gives the full variable domain: GAGVSQTPSNKVTEKGKYVELRCDPISGHTALYWYRQSLGQGPEFLIYFQGTGAADDSGLPNDRFFAVRPEGSVSTLKIQRTERGDSAVYLCASSLPGLGQYFGPGTRLTVT.

The chain has TRBV18 and TRBJ2-3, with 8 bases identical to TRBD2. V trimming: 3 bases; J trimming: 5 bases; junction bases outside the gene matches: 4. Germline V lookup: CDR1 KGHSH, CDR2 LQKENI. The length of the CDR3 is 14 residues. DNA for the CDR3: TGTGCCAGCTCACCGGGACTAGGGGGAGATACGCAGTATTTT. Encoded protein: CASSPGLGGDTQYF. The whole variable domain, remainder taken from reference TRBV18 and TRBJ2-3, is NAGVMQNPRHLVRRRGQEARLRCSPMKGHSHVYWYRQLPEEGLKFMVYLQKENIIDESGMPKERFSAEFPKEGPSILRIQQVVRGDSAAYFCASSPGLGGDTQYFGPGTRLTVL.

This clonotype was seen only a few times. This chain links TRBV20-1 with TRBJ2-1, with 12 positions matching TRBD2. The V segment lost 1 base and the J segment 2 bases; nucleotides outside the gene matches: 0. This CDR3 comprises 15 residues. Germline CDR1 is DFQATT and CDR2 is SNEGSKA (reference sequence). The CDR3: CSARGLAGAYNEQFF. In DNA form, the CDR3 reads TGCAGTGCTAGAGGACTAGCGGGGGCCTACAATGAGCAGTTCTTC.